This T cell receptor (beta chain) comes out of a study of post-analysis software for immune sequencing data. Prepared libraries of TCR beta cDNA carried unique molecular identifiers. TCRdb independently ran MiXCR on the PCR reads; one entry per CDR3 protein. The table records 150,000 to 200,000 distinct CDR3 sequences, about 36% of them present only once. The CDR3 consists of 16 residues. The source material was blood, sampled after autologous hematopoietic stem cell transplantation. The rearrangement joins TRBV21-1 to TRBJ2-5. TRBV21-1 is labeled a pseudogene. This TCR came from a girl aged 10 to 17 with multiple sclerosis. CDR3 loop: CASSKRLDNGQETQYF. In DNA form, the CDR3 reads TGTGCCAGCAGCAAAAGACTCGACAACGGCCAAGAGACCCAGTACTTC.